This T cell receptor beta chain originates from a study of OX40 agonist ivuxolimab in advanced cancers. About the study: The dose-escalation group included hepatocellular carcinoma, melanoma, renal cell carcinoma and head and neck cancer.

Clones were read by immunoSEQ multiplex PCR, and TCRdb kept only the in-frame ones, dropping some. The sample consists of 55,000 to 85,000 clones, 90% to 95% of them appearing once. General study findings and limits: Partial responders treated at 0.1-3.0 mg/kg exhibited clonal expansion among the lowest measured. Antigen specificity was not determined for the expanded peripheral T cells. Averaging showed that CD8+ T cells had more expanded clones than CD4+ did.

Comments on this clone: Its antigen is unidentified.

Germline values: CDR1 LNHDA, CDR2 SQIVND (reference sequence). CDR3 length: 11 residues. V was clipped by 7 bases and J by 7 bases, with 10 bases between them. Specimen: CD4+ or CD8+ T cells sorted from blood, collected in a trial of the OX40 agonist ivuxolimab. This receptor was identified in an adult with an advanced solid tumor such as melanoma, head and neck, liver or kidney cancer. The chain uses TRBV19 and TRBJ1-1; D gene unclear. CDR3 coding DNA: TGTGCCAGTAATCGGGGATTTGAAGCTTTCTTT. Translating it yields CASNRGFEAFF.